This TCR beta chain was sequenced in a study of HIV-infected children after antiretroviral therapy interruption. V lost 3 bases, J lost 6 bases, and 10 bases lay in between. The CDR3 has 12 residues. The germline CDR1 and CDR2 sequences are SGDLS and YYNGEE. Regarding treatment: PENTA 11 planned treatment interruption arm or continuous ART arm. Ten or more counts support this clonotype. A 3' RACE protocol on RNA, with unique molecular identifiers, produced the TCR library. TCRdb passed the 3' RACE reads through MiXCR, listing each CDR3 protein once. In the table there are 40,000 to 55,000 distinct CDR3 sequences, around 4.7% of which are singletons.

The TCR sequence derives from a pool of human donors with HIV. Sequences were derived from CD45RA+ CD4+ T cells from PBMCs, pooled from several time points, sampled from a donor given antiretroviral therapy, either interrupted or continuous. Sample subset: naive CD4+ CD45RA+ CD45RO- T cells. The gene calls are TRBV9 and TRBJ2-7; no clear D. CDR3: CASSGGFGEQYF. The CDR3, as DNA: TGTGCCAGCAGCGGAGGATTCGGCGAGCAGTACTTC.